This entry lists 14 T cell receptor beta chains sequenced from one sample in a study of memory CD4+ T cells and cytomegalovirus serostatus. Single viable CD3+CD4+CD8-CD45RO+ cells were sorted as the memory CD4+ T cells. The data were produced by immunoSEQ multiplex PCR, yet TCRdb's version contains in-frame clones alone and is incomplete. The data contain roughly 84,000 clones, 65% to 85% of them singletons. Sequenced input: memory CD4+ T cells from blood. Source of these receptors: an adult in good health and CMV-seronegative.

V usage is TRBV7-3 and J usage is TRBJ2-3; TRBD1 agrees at 7 bases. Germline V gene data show CDR1 as SGHTA and CDR2 as FQGTGA. The length of the CDR3 is 15 residues. V lost 5 bases, J lost 2 bases, and 7 bases stayed unmatched. CDR3 coding DNA: TGTGCCAGCAGCCGACAGGGCCTAAACACAGATACGCAGTATTTT. It translates to CASSRQGLNTDTQYF.

The chain recombines TRBV18 with TRBJ1-3; D is undetermined. CDR3 size: 12 residues. Between the trimmed V and J ends, which lost 0 bases and 3 bases, there was a span of 0 bases. Germline V gene lookup returns CDR1 KGHSH and CDR2 LQKENI. The CDR3 here is CASSPPGNTIYF. As DNA, the CDR3 is TGTGCCAGCTCACCACCTGGAAACACCATATATTTT.

In its sample, this clone was seen once. The genes are TRBV5-1 and TRBJ2-5; D may be TRBD1 (6 bases). Looked up from germline, CDR1 is SGHRS and CDR2 is YFSETQ. Deletions cut 4 bases from V and 5 bases from J, with 18 bases between. This CDR3 is 15 amino acids long. This CDR3 is CASSENPTGLETQYF. DNA of the CDR3: TGCGCCAGCAGCGAGAATCCTACAGGGTTGGAGACCCAGTACTTC. Looking up the rest from reference TRBV5-1 and TRBJ2-5 gives the full variable domain: KAGVTQTPRYLIKTRGQQVTLSCSPISGHRSVSWYQQTPGQGLQFLFEYFSETQRNKGNFPGRFSGRQFSNSRSEMNVSTLELGDSALYLCASSENPTGLETQYFGPGTRLLVL.

The CDR3 is CASSPGTTNTEAFF. CDR3 nucleotides: TGTGCCAGCTCACCAGGGACAACGAACACTGAAGCTTTCTTT. The chain links TRBV18 to TRBJ1-1; TRBD1 is a possible D gene (6 bases). CDR1 KGHSH and CDR2 LQKENI come from the germline V gene. The CDR3 is 14 residues long. Trimming took off 2 bases at V and 1 base at J, with 8 bases between the two ends. The whole variable domain, remainder taken from reference TRBV18 and TRBJ1-1, is NAGVMQNPRHLVRRRGQEARLRCSPMKGHSHVYWYRQLPEEGLKFMVYLQKENIIDESGMPKERFSAEFPKEGPSILRIQQVVRGDSAAYFCASSPGTTNTEAFFGQGTRLTVV.

J is TRBJ2-1 and V is TRBV19; 10 positions agree with TRBD2. The CDR3 runs to 15 residues. Unmatched junction bases numbered 6, after V lost 0 bases and J lost 10 bases. CDR1 and CDR2 from the germline V gene are LNHDA and SQIVND (reference sequence). The CDR3 region is CASSIDKRGGGEQFF. In nucleotides, the CDR3 is TGTGCCAGTAGTATAGATAAGCGGGGGGGCGGGGAGCAGTTCTTC.

The J gene is TRBJ2-4, the V gene TRBV6-5, with TRBD1 identical over 7 bases. The CDR3 is made up of 11 amino acids. Germline V gives CDR1 MNHEY, CDR2 SVGAGI. J was trimmed by 7 bases and V by 8 bases; bases with no gene match: 2. The DNA for the CDR3 is TGTGCCAGCGGCAGGGGGAACATTCAGTACTTC. This codes for CASGRGNIQYF.

This clone was seen a few times. The chain has TRBV30 and TRBJ1-2, with D perhaps TRBD1 (5 bases). CDR3 length: 11 residues. The ends were cut back, 4 bases at V and 8 bases at J, with 11 bases in the middle. Looked up from germline, CDR1 is GTSNPN and CDR2 is SVGIG (reference sequence). Written as DNA, the CDR3 is TGTGCCTGGACAGGGTTCGGGGGCTACACCTTC. This sequence encodes CAWTGFGGYTF.

Written as DNA, the CDR3 is TGTGCCAGCAGCGCACCTGGGGGCGATACGCAGTATTTT. This sequence encodes CASSAPGGDTQYF. This rearrangement joins TRBV9 to TRBJ2-3, with a possible D match to TRBD1 (6 bases). Germline CDR1 SGDLS, CDR2 YYNGEE. The CDR3 contains 13 residues. Trimming cost V 3 bases and J 6 bases, with 11 bases left between them. Based on the CDR3 plus reference TRBV9 and TRBJ2-3, the full variable domain is DSGVTQTPKHLITATGQRVTLRCSPRSGDLSVYWYQQSLDQGLQFLIQYYNGEERAKGNILERFSAQQFPDLHSELNLSSLELGDSALYFCASSAPGGDTQYFGPGTRLTVL.

The chain couples TRBV7-2 to TRBJ1-5; a possible D gene is TRBD1 (5 bases). CDR3 length: 12 residues. Trimming removed 5 bases at V and 7 bases at J, with 9 bases between. In germline, CDR1 is SGHTA, CDR2 FQGNSA. CDR3 residues: CASSPGAQPQHF. CDR3 in DNA: TGTGCCAGCAGCCCTGGGGCGCAGCCCCAGCATTTT.

The chain recombines TRBV29-1 with TRBJ2-7; D uncertain. Germline values: CDR1 SQVTM, CDR2 ANQGSEA. The CDR3 totals 13 residues. V was cut by 8 bases and J by 0 bases, with 14 bases left in between. The CDR3 DNA sequence: TGCAGCTGCCTTCAAGTCAACTCCTACGAGCAGTACTTC. Protein product: CSCLQVNSYEQYF.

The chain carries TRBV6-1 and TRBJ2-7; D not resolved. Trimming took 5 bases from V and 4 from J, leaving 15 bases between them. This CDR3 region has 14 residues. Germline V gene sequence: CDR1 MNHNS, CDR2 SASEGT. The CDR3 protein is CASSPQWGTYEQYF. The CDR3 DNA is TGTGCCAGCAGTCCCCAGTGGGGAACATACGAGCAGTACTTC.

J is TRBJ1-6 and V is TRBV2; perhaps TRBD1 as D (6 bases). Trimming took off 3 bases at V and 10 bases at J, with 10 bases between the two ends. CDR1 and CDR2 from the germline V gene are SNHLY and FYNNEI. CDR3 length: 13 amino acids. CDR3 protein: CASSDGGHSPLHF. The CDR3 DNA reads as TGTGCCAGCAGTGACGGGGGCCACTCACCCCTCCACTTT.

The table lists this clone with a few counts. The chain employs TRBV5-4 and TRBJ2-1, with TRBD2 matching over 11 bases. This CDR3 region has 15 residues. Germline CDR1 is SGHNT and CDR2 is YYREEE (reference sequence). With V trimmed by 0 bases and J by 7 bases, 3 bases remained unmatched. The CDR3 protein is CASSLAASGGNEQFF. CDR3 coding DNA: TGTGCCAGCAGCTTGGCGGCTAGCGGGGGGAATGAGCAGTTCTTC.

The CDR3 region is CASSITSGVPTGELFF. CDR3 DNA: TGCGCCAGCAGCATTACTAGCGGAGTACCCACCGGGGAGCTGTTTTTT. The chain recombines TRBV4-3 with TRBJ2-2; 8 bases are shared with TRBD2. The germline V gene has CDR1 LGHNA and CDR2 YSLEER. J gave up 4 bases and V 5 bases, and 9 bases lay outside the gene matches. The CDR3 consists of 16 residues.